The 4 T cell receptor beta chains below were found in one sample sequenced in a study of blood T cell repertoires in COVID-19. Some clones are missing from TCRdb's copy, which holds only in-frame ones; the method was immunoSEQ multiplex PCR. The table records around 140,000 clones, around 87% of them present only once. The source material was peripheral blood. These TCRs come from a man aged 50 to 59 with active COVID-19.

This clone was observed once. The CDR3 nucleotides are TGTGCCAGCGCCCCGGGACAGGGAAACAATGAGCAGTTCTTC. This sequence encodes CASAPGQGNNEQFF. The V call is TRBV7-8, the J call TRBJ2-1, with 9 nucleotides matching TRBD1. The germline V gene encodes CDR1 SGHVS and CDR2 FQNEAQ. Trimming at V came to 8 bases and at J to 5 bases, leaving 7 bases not matched to a gene. The CDR3 has 14 amino acids.

The chain joins TRBV9 to TRBJ2-1, with 8 bases fitting TRBD2. The CDR3 is made up of 14 amino acids. Germline V lookup: CDR1 SGDLS, CDR2 YYNGEE. The junction had 3 bases not matched to a gene; V was cut back by 3 bases and J by 4 bases. The CDR3 reads CASSGRGDYNEQFF. CDR3 bases: TGTGCCAGCAGCGGGCGGGGGGATTACAATGAGCAGTTCTTC.

The rearrangement uses TRBV27 and TRBJ1-1, with TRBD1 matching over 7 bases. From germline, CDR1 is MNHEY and CDR2 SMNVEV (reference sequence). With 2 bases clipped from V and 6 bases from J, the junction kept 6 bases outside the gene matches. This CDR3 is 14 amino acids long. CDR3 DNA sequence: TGTGCCAGCAGTTTAGTAGGGGGCACGGCTGAAGCTTTCTTT. Translated: CASSLVGGTAEAFF.

The chain couples TRBV5-6 to TRBJ2-4, with 12 nucleotides matching TRBD2. Trimming at V came to 3 bases and at J to 6 bases, leaving 1 base not matched to a gene. Germline V lookup: CDR1 SGHDT, CDR2 YYEEEE. The CDR3 is made up of 14 amino acids. CDR3 in DNA: TGTGCCAGCAGCTCGACTAGCGGGGGAAACATTCAGTACTTC. This encodes CASSSTSGGNIQYF.